This T cell receptor beta chain is drawn from a study of human T cells and chemical hapten exposure. This clonotype was picked up a small number of times. Total RNA was isolated from unfractionated whole blood. TCRdb analysed the 5' RACE reads with MiXCR anew, one entry per CDR3 protein. This table has about 140,000 distinct CDR3 sequences, roughly 4% appearing once. The CDR3 totals 17 residues. Trimming shortened V by 0 bases and J by 2 bases, and 17 bases separated the two germline ends. The germline V gene encodes CDR1 SEHNR and CDR2 FQNEAQ (reference sequence). This TCR was sampled from a female donor in good health. The rearrangement joins TRBV7-9 to TRBJ2-7, with D hard to call. This chain's CDR3 is CASSLAADYGCAYEQYF. CDR3 DNA sequence: TGTGCCAGCAGCTTAGCCGCCGATTACGGTTGTGCCTACGAGCAGTACTTC. The full variable domain, in which reference TRBV7-9 and TRBJ2-7 provide the parts outside the CDR3, is DTGVSQNPRHKITKRGQNVTFRCDPISEHNRLYWYRQTLGQGPEFLTYFQNEAQLEKSRLLSDRFSAERPKGSFSTLEIQRTEQGDSAMYLCASSLAADYGCAYEQYFGPGTRLTVT.